A single sample gave rise to the 26 T cell receptor beta chains below, sequenced in a study of cytotoxic CD8 clonotypes in ibrutinib-treated CLL. TCRdb keeps only in-frame clones here, not all; method: immunoSEQ multiplex PCR. The sample records 300,000 to 400,000 clones, 67% being singletons. This specimen was PBMCs, taken after 36 months of ibrutinib treatment. These receptors originate from a human donor with chronic lymphocytic leukemia.

This clone was observed once. The chain links TRBV6-1 to TRBJ2-5; 8 bases are a match to TRBD1. The V gene's germline CDR1 is MNHNS and CDR2 SASEGT. Trimming removed 7 bases from V and 5 bases from J; junction bases left unmatched: 9. The CDR3 totals 14 residues. The DNA for the CDR3 is TGTGCCAGCACCAACAGGGGGAACGTGGAGACCCAGTACTTC. It encodes CASTNRGNVETQYF.

The table lists this clone with a count of one. The CDR3, as DNA: TGTGCCAGCAGCTTACGGGGGATCGGCTACAATGAGCAGTTCTTC. Translating gives CASSLRGIGYNEQFF. The chain has TRBV7-3 and TRBJ2-1; perhaps TRBD2 as D (6 bases). This CDR3 spans 15 amino acids. CDR1 and CDR2 (germline): SGHTA, FQGTGA. Trimming stripped 2 bases from V and 3 bases from J, with 11 bases between.

This clone was found once. V gene TRBV29-1 combines with J gene TRBJ2-3; D possibly corresponds to TRBD1 (7 bases). Trimming removed 7 bases from V and 2 bases from J, with 16 bases in between. The length of the CDR3 is 14 residues. Per germline, CDR1 SQVTM and CDR2 ANQGSEA. The CDR3 spells CSGQGGKDTDTQYF. The CDR3 bases are TGCAGCGGACAGGGAGGCAAGGACACAGATACGCAGTATTTT.

This clone is a singleton in its sample. The chain links TRBV7-9 to TRBJ1-2, with TRBD1 matching 7 bases. The CDR3 contains 15 residues. Germline V gene sequence: CDR1 SEHNR, CDR2 FQNEAQ (reference sequence). V gave up 5 bases and J gave up 4 bases; unmatched junction bases: 10. The CDR3 sequence: CASSETGRDGYGYTF. The CDR3 bases are TGTGCCAGCAGCGAGACAGGGAGGGACGGCTATGGCTACACCTTC.

The chain joins TRBV5-6 to TRBJ1-2; perhaps TRBD1 as D (5 bases). The CDR3 totals 14 residues. Germline V gene data show CDR1 as SGHDT and CDR2 as YYEEEE. Trimming pared 3 bases from V and 4 bases from J, leaving 13 bases between. The CDR3 loop is CASSSPRVGYGYTF. The CDR3, as DNA: TGTGCCAGCAGCTCGCCCAGGGTAGGCTATGGCTACACCTTC.

The V gene is TRBV6-5, the J gene TRBJ1-6; D is unresolved. The V end was cut by 6 bases, the J end by 7 bases, with 16 bases between. Germline V gene sequence: CDR1 MNHEY, CDR2 SVGAGI. The CDR3 is 15 amino acids. The CDR3 DNA follows: TGTGCCAGCAGCCTGACCCTAGGTCCGAATTCACCCCTCCACTTT. Protein sequence: CASSLTLGPNSPLHF.

The V call is TRBV6-1, the J call TRBJ2-1; D ambiguous. The CDR3 spans 13 residues. V was trimmed by 1 base and J by 8 bases, leaving 9 bases between them. The germline gives CDR1 MNHNS, CDR2 SASEGT. Here the CDR3 reads CASSEVRYDEQFF. DNA for the CDR3: TGTGCCAGCAGTGAAGTCCGATACGATGAGCAGTTCTTC.

This chain's CDR3 is CAWIPGQIMNTEAFF. The CDR3 DNA follows: TGTGCCTGGATCCCGGGACAAATCATGAACACTGAAGCTTTCTTT. The chain carries TRBV30 and TRBJ1-1; a weak D match, TRBD1 (6 bases). The length of the CDR3 is 15 residues. The V gene's germline CDR1 is GTSNPN and CDR2 SVGIG (reference sequence). V lost 4 bases and J lost 0, with 15 bases in between.

This rearrangement joins TRBV4-1 to TRBJ2-1; 8 bases map to TRBD2. Germline values: CDR1 MGHRA, CDR2 YSYEKL. The CDR3 has 17 amino acids. The ends lost 0 bases at V and 5 bases at J; junction bases unmatched: 9. CDR3: CASSQEQAGGLNNEQFF. CDR3 sequence (DNA): TGCGCCAGCAGCCAAGAGCAGGCGGGGGGCTTGAACAATGAGCAGTTCTTC.

This chain joins TRBV5-1 and TRBJ1-4; no clear D. Germline-derived CDR1 and CDR2 are SGHRS and YFSETQ. This CDR3 has 14 residues. Trimming took 0 bases from V and 6 from J, leaving 9 bases between them. Written as DNA, the CDR3 is TGCGCCAGCAGCTTGGGGTTTGGTGATGAAAAACTGTTTTTT. Translated: CASSLGFGDEKLFF. Looking up the rest from reference TRBV5-1 and TRBJ1-4 gives the full variable domain: KAGVTQTPRYLIKTRGQQVTLSCSPISGHRSVSWYQQTPGQGLQFLFEYFSETQRNKGNFPGRFSGRQFSNSRSEMNVSTLELGDSALYLCASSLGFGDEKLFFGSGTQLSVL.

This rearrangement joins TRBV5-1 to TRBJ2-3; D is unresolved. From germline, CDR1 is SGHRS and CDR2 YFSETQ. V was trimmed by 7 bases and J by 0 bases, leaving 12 bases between them. This CDR3 region has 14 residues. CDR3 bases: TGCGCCAGCGTCCCAGGACCTAGCACAGATACGCAGTATTTT. It translates to CASVPGPSTDTQYF.

Ten or more counts support this clone. The J gene is TRBJ2-7, the V gene TRBV11-2; 9 positions match TRBD2. There are 16 residues in the CDR3. The V gene's germline CDR1 is SGHAT and CDR2 FQNNGV. The J segment lost 7 bases and the V segment lost 5 bases, leaving 15 bases of the junction unmatched. The CDR3 loop is CASSQVPLAGVGEQYF. The CDR3 bases are TGTGCCAGCAGCCAAGTTCCATTAGCGGGAGTGGGTGAGCAGTACTTC. The full variable domain, in which reference TRBV11-2 and TRBJ2-7 provide the parts outside the CDR3, is EAGVAQSPRYKIIEKRQSVAFWCNPISGHATLYWYQQILGQGPKLLIQFQNNGVVDDSQLPKDRFSAERLKGVDSTLKIQPAKLEDSAVYLCASSQVPLAGVGEQYFGPGTRLTVT.

This clone has a single count. The chain has TRBV7-9 and TRBJ2-1, with 12 bases fitting TRBD2. This CDR3 comprises 13 residues. V was clipped by 5 bases and J by 10 bases; unmatched bases: 3. Germline loops: CDR1 SEHNR, CDR2 FQNEAQ (reference sequence). The CDR3: CASSLGLAGEQFF. The DNA for the CDR3 is TGTGCCAGCAGCCTTGGACTAGCGGGAGAGCAGTTCTTC.

The CDR3 coding sequence is TGTGCCAGCAGCCCATCCCGGCGCGCCTACGAGCAGTACTTC. Protein: CASSPSRRAYEQYF. This chain joins TRBV27 and TRBJ2-7; D is undetermined. V lost 6 bases to trimming and J lost 2 bases, with 14 bases between them. The CDR3 runs to 14 residues. CDR1 is MNHEY, CDR2 SMNVEV, per germline (reference sequence).

The rearrangement uses TRBV5-1 and TRBJ2-5; D possibly corresponds to TRBD2 (6 bases). V dropped 0 bases and J dropped 11 bases, with 17 bases sitting between them. CDR3 length: 14 amino acids. From germline, CDR1 is SGHRS and CDR2 YFSETQ. The CDR3 spells CASSLEGLLEEQYF. In DNA, the CDR3 is TGCGCCAGCAGCTTGGAGGGACTTCTTGAAGAGCAGTACTTC.

This clone was seen a few times. The gene calls are TRBV2 and TRBJ2-3; D gene ambiguous. Trimming stripped 5 bases from V and 2 bases from J, with 11 bases between. CDR1 is SNHLY and CDR2 is FYNNEI in the germline V gene. The CDR3 is made up of 14 amino acids. The CDR3 sequence is CASSPDRVTDTQYF. The CDR3 nucleotides are TGTGCCAGCAGTCCGGACCGGGTCACAGATACGCAGTATTTT.

This sequence joins TRBV29-1 and TRBJ2-7; 9 nucleotides line up with TRBD2. This CDR3 comprises 20 residues. The ends lost 7 bases at V and 2 bases at J; junction bases unmatched: 27. From germline, CDR1 is SQVTM and CDR2 ANQGSEA. CDR3 bases: TGCAGCGCCACAGGGGCCCTGACAGGGTCTTATGGCGGGAGGGCCTACGAGCAGTACTTC. It translates to CSATGALTGSYGGRAYEQYF.

The CDR3 DNA is TGCGCCAGCAGCCCACTCCGGGACAGTAGCGGGAGCAGTGGAGATACGCAGTATTTT. Amino acids: CASSPLRDSSGSSGDTQYF. This chain connects TRBV5-1 to TRBJ2-3; 9 nucleotides match TRBD2. The CDR3 runs 19 residues. V gave up 4 bases and J gave up 5 bases; unmatched junction bases: 20. Germline V gene sequence: CDR1 SGHRS, CDR2 YFSETQ.

This clone was found once. J is TRBJ2-7 and V is TRBV5-1; 9 positions match TRBD1. The trim removed 4 bases at V and 3 bases at J, leaving 14 bases unmatched. CDR1 is SGHRS and CDR2 is YFSETQ in the germline V gene. This CDR3 is 17 amino acids long. The CDR3: CASSSDAPGQGGYEQYF. CDR3 DNA sequence: TGCGCCAGCAGCAGCGACGCCCCGGGACAGGGAGGCTACGAGCAGTACTTC.

This clone came up a few times. The gene calls are TRBV6-5 and TRBJ1-5; 8 bases are a match to TRBD1. The CDR3 totals 15 residues. V trimming: 5 bases; J trimming: 2 bases; junction bases outside the gene matches: 5. Germline V CDR1 and CDR2: MNHEY, SVGAGI. This CDR3 reads CASSRTGSGNQPQHF. The CDR3 bases are TGTGCCAGCAGTCGGACAGGGAGTGGCAATCAGCCCCAGCATTTT.

The CDR3 DNA follows: TGTGCCAGCAGCGTAGGCAGGTACCTCACCGGGGAGCTGTTTTTT. This encodes CASSVGRYLTGELFF. The chain couples TRBV9 to TRBJ2-2; D is unresolved. The CDR3 consists of 15 residues. In germline, CDR1 is SGDLS, CDR2 YYNGEE. Deletions cut 0 bases from V and 4 bases from J, with 10 bases between.

This clone was seen more than once but under ten times. The V call is TRBV4-1, the J call TRBJ2-1; 9 bases map to TRBD2. The CDR3 is 18 residues long. CDR1 MGHRA and CDR2 YSYEKL come from the germline V gene. V shed 3 bases and J 0 bases; nucleotides not matched to a gene: 9. CDR3 DNA: TGCGCCAGCAGCCACACCCTTCTAGCGGGGAGCTCCTACAATGAGCAGTTCTTC. It is translated as CASSHTLLAGSSYNEQFF.

V usage is TRBV19 and J usage is TRBJ1-4; D ambiguous. Per germline, CDR1 LNHDA and CDR2 SQIVND (reference sequence). This CDR3 has 11 amino acids. V lost 6 bases and J 7 bases, leaving 6 bases between the germline ends. The CDR3 region has the DNA TGTGCCAGTAGGAGATCTGAAAAACTGTTTTTT. Translating it yields CASRRSEKLFF.

This clone has just a few counts. The V call is TRBV5-4, the J call TRBJ2-7, with 7 bases identical to TRBD1. Germline V CDR1 and CDR2: SGHNT, YYREEE (reference sequence). V gave up 4 bases and J gave up 7 bases; unmatched junction bases: 14. This CDR3 has 15 amino acids. The CDR3 here is CASSSMGQPPLEQYF. The CDR3 bases are TGTGCCAGCAGCAGTATGGGACAGCCACCCCTGGAGCAGTACTTC.

This sequence joins TRBV7-3 and TRBJ2-3; no firm D call. The CDR3 is 15 residues long. Germline V lookup: CDR1 SGHTA, CDR2 FQGTGA. Trimming shortened V by 2 bases and J by 3 bases, and 12 bases separated the two germline ends. For the CDR3, the DNA is TGTGCCAGCAGCTTACGCCCCCCCCGGACAGATACGCAGTATTTT. Amino acid sequence: CASSLRPPRTDTQYF.

V gene TRBV25-1 combines with J gene TRBJ2-6, with a possible D match to TRBD1 (5 bases). V shed 5 bases and J shed 1 base, with 15 bases lying between them. The length of the CDR3 is 17 residues. Germline CDR1 is MGHDK and CDR2 is SYGVNS. The CDR3 DNA follows: TGTGCCAGCAGTCTGGTGACAGATCTATCTGGGGCCAACGTCCTGACTTTC. It is translated as CASSLVTDLSGANVLTF.